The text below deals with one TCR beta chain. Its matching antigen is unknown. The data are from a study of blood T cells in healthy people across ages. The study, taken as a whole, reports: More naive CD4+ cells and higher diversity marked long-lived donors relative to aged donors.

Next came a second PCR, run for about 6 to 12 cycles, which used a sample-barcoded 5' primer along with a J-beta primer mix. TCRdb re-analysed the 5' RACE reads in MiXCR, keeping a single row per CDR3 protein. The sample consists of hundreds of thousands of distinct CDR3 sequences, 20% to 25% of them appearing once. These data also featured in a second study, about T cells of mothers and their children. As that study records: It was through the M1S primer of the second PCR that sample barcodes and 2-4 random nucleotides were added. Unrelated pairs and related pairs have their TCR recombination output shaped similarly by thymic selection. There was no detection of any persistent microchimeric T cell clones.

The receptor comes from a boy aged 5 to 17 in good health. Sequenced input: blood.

As DNA, the CDR3 is TGCAGCGTTCGGGAAGGGGATAAACTGTTTTTT. Encoded protein: CSVREGDKLFF. The chain joins TRBV29-1 to TRBJ1-4; a weak D match, TRBD1 (5 bases). The V gene lost 5 bases and the J gene lost 11 bases, with 12 bases spanning the gap. The V gene's germline CDR1 is SQVTM and CDR2 ANQGSEA. The CDR3 is 11 amino acids.